Below are 9 T cell receptor beta chains sequenced from a single sample in a study of early T cells in non-severe SARS-CoV-2 infection. TCRdb reprocessed the 5' RACE reads with MiXCR, giving one entry per CDR3 protein. The sample holds some 96,000 distinct CDR3 sequences, less than 15% seen once. Material: whole blood. These receptors were collected from an adult who was a healthcare worker with PCR-confirmed SARS-CoV-2 infection or an uninfected control (not recorded which).

This clonotype was picked up a small number of times. This rearrangement joins TRBV20-1 to TRBJ2-7; TRBD1 agrees at 11 bases. The length of the CDR3 is 15 residues. Looked up from germline, CDR1 is DFQATT and CDR2 is SNEGSKA (reference sequence). J gave up 5 bases and V 0 bases, and 6 bases lay outside the gene matches. In DNA, the CDR3 is TGCAGTGCTAGAGACCCGGACAGGGGGCGGAACGAGCAGTACTTC. It specifies CSARDPDRGRNEQYF.

The rearrangement joins TRBV28 to TRBJ2-1; D ambiguous. V was shortened by 3 bases and J by 10 bases, with 13 bases between the two germline ends. Germline V CDR1 and CDR2: MDHEN, SYDVKM. CDR3 length equals 13 residues. The CDR3 nucleotides read TGTGCCAGCAGTTTTCAGCCAGGTCGGGAGCAGTTCTTC. It yields the protein CASSFQPGREQFF.

This clonotype came up a few times. This chain joins TRBV5-1 and TRBJ2-7, with TRBD1 identical over 7 bases. Germline-derived CDR1 and CDR2 are SGHRS and YFSETQ. V was clipped by 5 bases and J by 2 bases; unmatched bases: 10. CDR3 length: 15 amino acids. CDR3 amino acids: CASRQDREYTYEQYF. CDR3 sequence (DNA): TGCGCCAGCAGACAAGACAGGGAATATACCTACGAGCAGTACTTC.

CDR3 residues: CASSQGTSPYNEQFF. CDR3 in DNA: TGTGCCAGCAGCCAAGGGACTAGCCCTTACAATGAGCAGTTCTTC. The V and J genes are TRBV3-1 and TRBJ2-1, with 8 bases lining up with TRBD2. The ends lost 1 base at V and 4 bases at J; junction bases unmatched: 3. Germline-derived CDR1 and CDR2 are LGHDT and YNNKEL (reference sequence). The CDR3 spans 15 residues.

This rearrangement joins TRBV5-1 to TRBJ2-3; 16 positions agree with TRBD2. V shed 4 bases and J 3 bases; nucleotides not matched to a gene: 8. The CDR3 extends over 18 amino acids. The germline V gene encodes CDR1 SGHRS and CDR2 YFSETQ. CDR3: CASSPGTSGGARTDTQYF. CDR3 DNA: TGCGCCAGCAGCCCCGGGACTAGCGGGGGGGCCAGGACAGATACGCAGTATTTT.

This clonotype was found many times. The chain's CDR3 is CASSPGQYTQYF. As DNA, the CDR3 is TGTGCCAGCTCACCGGGACAGTATACGCAGTATTTT. V gene TRBV18 combines with J gene TRBJ2-3; the match to TRBD1 covers 7 bases. The CDR3 extends over 12 amino acids. The J segment lost 7 bases and the V segment lost 3 bases, leaving 1 base of the junction unmatched. Germline V gives CDR1 KGHSH, CDR2 LQKENI.

This clonotype was detected a few times. V and J are TRBV29-1 and TRBJ2-2; possible D gene TRBD1, 6 bases. V gave up 4 bases and J gave up 7 bases, with 10 bases separating them. Germline assignment: CDR1 SQVTM and CDR2 ANQGSEA. There are 12 residues in the CDR3. The CDR3 DNA sequence: TGCAGCGTTGCAGGGGCGGGCGGGGAGCTGTTTTTT. Amino acid sequence: CSVAGAGGELFF.

The rearrangement joins TRBV7-2 to TRBJ2-4, with 8 bases fitting TRBD1. The CDR3 is 14 residues long. Trimming removed 7 bases from V and 5 bases from J; junction bases left unmatched: 7. Germline CDR1 and CDR2: SGHTA and FQGNSA. The chain's CDR3 is CASTRDRSENIQYF. The CDR3 bases are TGTGCCAGCACCCGGGACAGGTCCGAAAACATTCAGTACTTC.

This clonotype was counted a few times. The chain combines TRBV12-3 or TRBV12-4 with TRBJ2-1; the D gene is possibly TRBD2 (5 bases). The CDR3 is 11 residues long. The germline V and J ends were trimmed by 4 bases and 9 bases, with 7 bases remaining between them. CDR3 amino acids: CASSYGVEQFF. Here the CDR3 DNA reads TGTGCCAGCAGTTACGGGGTTGAGCAGTTCTTC.